These T cell receptor beta chains were read from a single sample in a study of OX40 agonist ivuxolimab in advanced cancers. Here immunoSEQ multiplex PCR was the method, and the copy in TCRdb shows in-frame clones only, minus some. The table records 50,000 to 55,000 clones, 80% to 90% of them present only once. Specimen: CD4+ or CD8+ T cells sorted from blood, collected in a trial of the OX40 agonist ivuxolimab. The receptors were sampled from an adult with an advanced solid tumor such as melanoma, head and neck, liver or kidney cancer. Both conserved end residues are part of each CDR3. A D gene is named only where the DNA matches it firmly. Clone size is given for some rows only: seen once, a few or many times, or a class if the clone is expanded.

j_gene: TRBJ2-3
abundance: .
v_gene: TRBV7-9
d_gene: .
CDR3nt: TGTGCCAGCAGCGGGCACGGCCTGGATACGCAGTATTTT
CDR3aa: CASSGHGLDTQYF

j_gene: TRBJ2-7
abundance: .
v_gene: TRBV27
d_gene: TRBD2
CDR3nt: TGTGCCACCAGTTGGGGCCCTAGCGGGGGGGCCTACGAGCAGTACTTC
CDR3aa: CATSWGPSGGAYEQYF

j_gene: TRBJ1-1
abundance: .
v_gene: TRBV28
d_gene: .
CDR3nt: TGTGCCAGCAGTCCGCCTTCGGAGGTGTACACTGAAGCTTTCTTT
CDR3aa: CASSPPSEVYTEAFF

j_gene: TRBJ1-4
abundance: .
v_gene: TRBV19
d_gene: TRBD1
CDR3nt: TGTGCCAGTACCCCAGGCAGGGGGCGATATGAAAAACTGTTTTTT
CDR3aa: CASTPGRGRYEKLFF

j_gene: TRBJ1-2
abundance: .
v_gene: TRBV4-3
d_gene: TRBD1
CDR3nt: TGCGCCAGCAGCCAGGGACAGGTAGTCTATGGCTACACCTTC
CDR3aa: CASSQGQVVYGYTF

j_gene: TRBJ1-3
abundance: .
v_gene: TRBV2
d_gene: .
CDR3nt: TGTGCCAGCAGTGGGGGGGCAGGGGCCGGAAACACCATATATTTT
CDR3aa: CASSGGAGAGNTIYF

j_gene: TRBJ2-2
abundance: .
v_gene: TRBV5-8
d_gene: .
CDR3nt: TGTGCCAGCAGATCACAGAGATTTAACACCGGGGAGCTGTTTTTT
CDR3aa: CASRSQRFNTGELFF

j_gene: TRBJ1-1
abundance: .
v_gene: TRBV11-2
d_gene: TRBD1
CDR3nt: TGTGCCAGCAGCAAACAGGGGGCAACTGAAGCTTTCTTT
CDR3aa: CASSKQGATEAFF

j_gene: TRBJ2-7
abundance: .
v_gene: TRBV19
d_gene: .
CDR3nt: TGTGCCAGTAGTACTAGGACTTCCTACGAGCAGTACTTC
CDR3aa: CASSTRTSYEQYF

j_gene: TRBJ2-7
abundance: .
v_gene: TRBV10-3
d_gene: TRBD1
CDR3nt: TGTGCCATCAGGGGAACAGGGGATCGGGGCGAGCAGTACTTC
CDR3aa: CAIRGTGDRGEQYF

j_gene: TRBJ1-1
abundance: .
v_gene: TRBV7-2
d_gene: .
CDR3nt: TGTGCCAGCAGCTTAGATAGCGGGTGGATGAACACTGAAGCTTTCTTT
CDR3aa: CASSLDSGWMNTEAFF

j_gene: TRBJ2-1
abundance: once
v_gene: TRBV11-2
d_gene: .
CDR3nt: TGTGCCAGCAGCCCGCTCCTCGGTGAGCAGTTCTTC
CDR3aa: CASSPLLGEQFF

j_gene: TRBJ1-2
abundance: .
v_gene: TRBV6-6
d_gene: .
CDR3nt: TGTGCCAGCAGTTACGGGGGTGGCTACACCTTC
CDR3aa: CASSYGGGYTF

j_gene: TRBJ1-5
abundance: .
v_gene: TRBV7-8
d_gene: .
CDR3nt: TGTGCCAGCAGCCCACGCCGGTGGGGGGGCGCGTCCTATCAGCCCCAGCATTTT
CDR3aa: CASSPRRWGGASYQPQHF

j_gene: TRBJ1-6
abundance: .
v_gene: TRBV7-2
d_gene: .
CDR3nt: TGTGCCAGCAGCCTCCAGGGACTGGGGGCACCCCTCCACTTT
CDR3aa: CASSLQGLGAPLHF

j_gene: TRBJ1-4
abundance: once
v_gene: TRBV5-1
d_gene: TRBD1
CDR3nt: TGCGCCAGCAGCCCAGGACAGGGTTTTGAAAAACTGTTTTTT
CDR3aa: CASSPGQGFEKLFF

j_gene: TRBJ1-6
abundance: .
v_gene: TRBV4-1
d_gene: .
CDR3nt: TGCGCCAGCAGCCAAGAGGAAGGGGCCCTTAGCTCCTATAATTCACCCCTCCACTTT
CDR3aa: CASSQEEGALSSYNSPLHF

j_gene: TRBJ2-2
abundance: .
v_gene: TRBV5-1
d_gene: TRBD2
CDR3nt: TGCGCCAGCACCCGAACGGGCGGGGGGAACACCGGGGAGCTGTTTTTT
CDR3aa: CASTRTGGGNTGELFF

j_gene: TRBJ2-7
abundance: .
v_gene: TRBV30
d_gene: .
CDR3nt: TGTGCCTGGAGTGTAAGTCTCGAGCAGTACTTC
CDR3aa: CAWSVSLEQYF

j_gene: TRBJ2-2
abundance: .
v_gene: TRBV9
d_gene: TRBD2
CDR3nt: TGTGCCAGCAGCGTATCGGCCGACTTGCTAGCGGTTAACACCGGGGAGCTGTTTTTT
CDR3aa: CASSVSADLLAVNTGELFF

j_gene: TRBJ1-1
abundance: .
v_gene: TRBV28
d_gene: .
CDR3nt: TGTGCCAGCAGGAGAGACAGAGACACTGAAGCTTTCTTT
CDR3aa: CASRRDRDTEAFF

j_gene: TRBJ1-6
abundance: .
v_gene: TRBV6-5
d_gene: TRBD1
CDR3nt: TGTGCCAGCAGCAACAGGGGCGCGGATTCACCCCTCCACTTT
CDR3aa: CASSNRGADSPLHF

j_gene: TRBJ1-1
abundance: .
v_gene: TRBV28
d_gene: .
CDR3nt: TGTGCCAGCAGTTTGTTGGGGAACCCGGCTTTCTTT
CDR3aa: CASSLLGNPAFF

j_gene: TRBJ2-1
abundance: .
v_gene: TRBV10-3
d_gene: TRBD1
CDR3nt: TGTGCCATCAGTGGTCAGGGGGAAAATGAGCAGTTCTTC
CDR3aa: CAISGQGENEQFF

j_gene: TRBJ2-5
abundance: .
v_gene: TRBV28
d_gene: .
CDR3nt: TGTGCCAGCAGTACAATAGGGGCCTCTCGGGAGACCCAGTACTTC
CDR3aa: CASSTIGASRETQYF

j_gene: TRBJ2-2
abundance: .
v_gene: TRBV7-9
d_gene: TRBD2
CDR3nt: TGTGCCAGCAGCACGCCTGCTAGCGGGAGGAACACCGGGGAGCTGTTTTTT
CDR3aa: CASSTPASGRNTGELFF

j_gene: TRBJ1-2
abundance: .
v_gene: TRBV2
d_gene: .
CDR3nt: TGTGCCAGCAGTACTCCCACGGACGATGGCTACACCTTC
CDR3aa: CASSTPTDDGYTF

j_gene: TRBJ2-3
abundance: .
v_gene: TRBV7-9
d_gene: .
CDR3nt: TGTGCCAGCAGCTTAGAGGCGGATACGCAGTATTTT
CDR3aa: CASSLEADTQYF

j_gene: TRBJ1-3
abundance: .
v_gene: TRBV7-9
d_gene: .
CDR3nt: TGTGCCAGCAGCCCGTCGGGCGGGGAAGGCACCATATATTTT
CDR3aa: CASSPSGGEGTIYF

j_gene: TRBJ1-1
abundance: .
v_gene: TRBV15
d_gene: .
CDR3nt: TGTGCCACCAGCAGAGGGACGGGACTAGCTTTCTTT
CDR3aa: CATSRGTGLAFF

j_gene: TRBJ2-2
abundance: .
v_gene: TRBV4-3
d_gene: .
CDR3nt: TGCGCCAGCAGCCAAGATCGTTTGCCTACCGGGGAGCTGTTTTTT
CDR3aa: CASSQDRLPTGELFF

j_gene: TRBJ2-7
abundance: .
v_gene: TRBV28
d_gene: TRBD2
CDR3nt: TGTGCCAGCAGTTCCCCGTCGGGGGGGCTGTACGAGCAGTACTTC
CDR3aa: CASSSPSGGLYEQYF

j_gene: TRBJ2-5
abundance: .
v_gene: TRBV7-6
d_gene: .
CDR3nt: TGTGCCAGCGCCTCTCAGGGTCAAGAGACCCAGTACTTC
CDR3aa: CASASQGQETQYF

j_gene: TRBJ2-5
abundance: .
v_gene: TRBV5-4
d_gene: .
CDR3nt: TGTGCCAGCAGCTTGGATGGGCAAGAGACCCAGTACTTC
CDR3aa: CASSLDGQETQYF

j_gene: TRBJ2-1
abundance: .
v_gene: TRBV28
d_gene: .
CDR3nt: TGTGCCAGCAGTTTTTTGCAGGGAGAGCAGTTCTTC
CDR3aa: CASSFLQGEQFF

j_gene: TRBJ1-1
abundance: .
v_gene: TRBV14
d_gene: .
CDR3nt: TGTGCCAGCAGCCAAGATCTCGATGGGGGCACTGAAGCTTTCTTT
CDR3aa: CASSQDLDGGTEAFF

j_gene: TRBJ1-5
abundance: .
v_gene: TRBV10-3
d_gene: .
CDR3nt: TGTGCCATCAGTGAGTCAGGGGCGCGCAATCAGCCCCAGCATTTT
CDR3aa: CAISESGARNQPQHF

j_gene: TRBJ1-2
abundance: once
v_gene: TRBV10-3
d_gene: TRBD1
CDR3nt: TGTGCCTCGACCGTGGGACAGGGGGACGGTGGTGGCTACACCTTC
CDR3aa: CASTVGQGDGGGYTF

j_gene: TRBJ2-1
abundance: .
v_gene: TRBV7-8
d_gene: .
CDR3nt: TGTGCCAGCAGCTTAGCTGAATCCTACAATGAGCAGTTCTTC
CDR3aa: CASSLAESYNEQFF

j_gene: TRBJ1-1
abundance: .
v_gene: TRBV28
d_gene: .
CDR3nt: TGTGCCAGCAGTTTGTTTCAGGTCGGGAACACTGAAGCTTTCTTT
CDR3aa: CASSLFQVGNTEAFF

j_gene: TRBJ1-5
abundance: .
v_gene: TRBV27
d_gene: .
CDR3nt: TGTGCCAGCAGTTTCGGCCTTGGGCCGGTTCAGCCCCAGCATTTT
CDR3aa: CASSFGLGPVQPQHF

j_gene: TRBJ2-2
abundance: .
v_gene: TRBV6-1
d_gene: .
CDR3nt: TGTGCCAGCAGTGCCCTGGGGGGGGCCACCGGGGAGCTGTTTTTT
CDR3aa: CASSALGGATGELFF

j_gene: TRBJ1-6
abundance: .
v_gene: TRBV29-1
d_gene: .
CDR3nt: TGCAGCGACAAAAGCCACCGGGCCTCGATAAGGGCCCTCCACTTT
CDR3aa: CSDKSHRASIRALHF

j_gene: TRBJ2-7
abundance: .
v_gene: TRBV7-2
d_gene: TRBD1
CDR3nt: TGTGCCAGCAGCTTAGGGGGACAGGGGGCCTACGAGCAGTACTTC
CDR3aa: CASSLGGQGAYEQYF

j_gene: TRBJ2-7
abundance: .
v_gene: TRBV5-1
d_gene: TRBD1
CDR3nt: TGCGCCAGCAGCTTGGGGACAGGGATCACCTACGAGCAGTACTTC
CDR3aa: CASSLGTGITYEQYF

j_gene: TRBJ1-1
abundance: .
v_gene: TRBV7-9
d_gene: .
CDR3nt: TGTGCCAGCAGCTTGGGAAAGAACACTGAAGCTTTCTTT
CDR3aa: CASSLGKNTEAFF

j_gene: TRBJ1-2
abundance: .
v_gene: TRBV2
d_gene: .
CDR3nt: TGTGCCAGCAAGAAGGGACTCACTAACTATGGCTACACCTTC
CDR3aa: CASKKGLTNYGYTF

j_gene: TRBJ1-2
abundance: .
v_gene: TRBV6-5
d_gene: .
CDR3nt: TGTGCCAGCAGTTTAGGGGCTGGCTACACCTTC
CDR3aa: CASSLGAGYTF

j_gene: TRBJ2-1
abundance: .
v_gene: TRBV19
d_gene: TRBD1
CDR3nt: TGTGCCACCACACCGGGACAGGGGACCTACAATGAGCAGTTCTTC
CDR3aa: CATTPGQGTYNEQFF

j_gene: TRBJ2-5
abundance: .
v_gene: TRBV5-4
d_gene: TRBD1
CDR3nt: TGTGCCAGCAGCTCTGGACAGGGATACCAAGAGACCCAGTACTTC
CDR3aa: CASSSGQGYQETQYF

j_gene: TRBJ2-7
abundance: .
v_gene: TRBV6-5
d_gene: TRBD2
CDR3nt: TGTGCCAGCAGGCGGACTAGCGCTACCTACGAGCAGTACTTC
CDR3aa: CASRRTSATYEQYF

j_gene: TRBJ2-1
abundance: .
v_gene: TRBV4-2
d_gene: TRBD2
CDR3nt: TGTGCCAGCAGCCAAGGCAGCGGGGTCTCCTACAATGAGCAGTTCTTC
CDR3aa: CASSQGSGVSYNEQFF

j_gene: TRBJ1-2
abundance: .
v_gene: TRBV7-9
d_gene: TRBD1
CDR3nt: TGTGCCAGCAGCTTTGGACAGGGGGCGCAGAATGGCTACACCTTC
CDR3aa: CASSFGQGAQNGYTF

j_gene: TRBJ1-1
abundance: .
v_gene: TRBV18
d_gene: .
CDR3nt: TGTGCCAGCTCACCACTGTCGGCAGGGGCGATGAACACTGAAGCTTTCTTT
CDR3aa: CASSPLSAGAMNTEAFF

j_gene: TRBJ1-1
abundance: .
v_gene: TRBV6-1
d_gene: .
CDR3nt: TGTGCCAGCAGTTCAGACTGGGACTTACGAGCTTTCTTT
CDR3aa: CASSSDWDLRAFF

j_gene: TRBJ2-5
abundance: .
v_gene: TRBV7-2
d_gene: .
CDR3nt: TGTGCCAGCAGCTTAGAGACAGTCCAAGAGACCCAGTACTTC
CDR3aa: CASSLETVQETQYF

j_gene: TRBJ1-5
abundance: few
v_gene: TRBV30
d_gene: TRBD1
CDR3nt: TGTGCCTGGAGTAAGGGGGCAAATCAGCCCCAGCATTTT
CDR3aa: CAWSKGANQPQHF

j_gene: TRBJ2-1
abundance: .
v_gene: TRBV27
d_gene: .
CDR3nt: TGTGCCAGCAGACTTGGGTGGGAGTTGTCCTCAGGGGAGCAGTTCTTC
CDR3aa: CASRLGWELSSGEQFF

j_gene: TRBJ1-2
abundance: few
v_gene: TRBV5-4
d_gene: .
CDR3nt: TGTGCCAGCAGCTCGTCTGAGACAGGAAACTATGGCTACACCTTC
CDR3aa: CASSSSETGNYGYTF

j_gene: TRBJ2-3
abundance: .
v_gene: TRBV2
d_gene: TRBD2
CDR3nt: TGTGCCAGCAGCGGGACTAGCGGGGACACAGATACGCAGTATTTT
CDR3aa: CASSGTSGDTDTQYF